Shown below are 24 T cell receptor beta chains from a single sample sequenced in a study of blood T cell repertoires in COVID-19 (dated by TCRdb to 2018 to 2020). Receptor libraries were prepared by the immunoSEQ multiplex PCR assay. What TCRdb holds here is the immuneACCESS table cut down to in-frame rearrangements. Part of the clones is not present; checked against another copy, under half of the missing clones reflect an unresolved V gene, and the others are unexplained. This sample is represented by about 300,000 clones; around 86% of them were singletons. The ten most abundant clones make up 1.5% to 2% of the sample. Sequencing was carried out using peripheral blood. Every receptor here comes from a woman aged 45-65 years with acute or convalescent COVID-19.

CDR3 amino acids: CASSLQSSGDEQYF. In DNA, the CDR3 is TGTGCCAGCAGTTTACAAAGTTCAGGGGACGAGCAGTACTTC. The chain couples TRBV28 to TRBJ2-7, with D possibly matching TRBD1 (6 bases). V lost 2 bases, J lost 5 bases, and 13 bases lay in between. This CDR3 is built from 14 residues. Germline-derived CDR1 and CDR2 are MDHEN and SYDVKM.

V and J are TRBV29-1 and TRBJ2-7; 12 positions match TRBD2. The CDR3 has 13 amino acids. Germline loops: CDR1 SQVTM, CDR2 ANQGSEA. Trimming at V came to 3 bases and at J to 6 bases, leaving 3 bases not matched to a gene. For the CDR3, the DNA is TGCAGCGTTGAGACTAGCGGGAGAAGCGAGCAGTACTTC. This gives the protein CSVETSGRSEQYF.

Of note for this clone: The same CDR3 can be traced to other DNA sequences in this sample. The chain employs TRBV27 and TRBJ2-6; 7 bases line up with TRBD1. Germline CDR1 reads MNHEY; CDR2 reads SMNVEV (reference sequence). This CDR3 has 17 amino acids. V lost 1 base and J lost 0; bases outside the gene matches: 3. CDR3 protein: CASSLLGQSSGANVLTF. The CDR3 DNA reads as TGTGCCAGCAGTTTATTGGGACAGAGCTCTGGGGCCAACGTCCTGACTTTC.

The chain links TRBV21-1 to TRBJ1-4; TRBD1, the table's D call, was not compared with the DNA. TRBV21-1 is noted as a pseudogene. The CDR3 runs to 14 residues. The CDR3 sequence: CASRQMSCNEKLFF. CDR3 coding DNA: TGTGCCAGCCGACAGATGTCTTGTAATGAAAAACTGTTTTTT.

This chain links TRBV4-2 with TRBJ1-5; tentative D call: TRBD1 (6 bases). The CDR3 totals 16 residues. V lost 1 base and J lost 5, with 15 bases in between. CDR1 and CDR2 from the germline V gene are LGHNA and YNFKEQ. The CDR3: CASSQVSGQPDQPQHF. The DNA for the CDR3 is TGTGCCAGCAGCCAAGTTTCTGGACAGCCCGATCAGCCCCAGCATTTT.

This clone was recorded a few times. V and J are TRBV2 and TRBJ1-1; TRBD1 agrees at 11 bases. V shed 1 base, J shed 1 base, and the junction held 2 bases outside the gene matches. The CDR3 has 16 residues. The germline V gene encodes CDR1 SNHLY and CDR2 FYNNEI. CDR3 in DNA: TGTGCCAGCAGTGAAGGGGACAGGGGGTGGAACACTGAAGCTTTCTTT. Its protein product is CASSEGDRGWNTEAFF.

V is TRBV9 and J is TRBJ2-7, with D possibly matching TRBD1 (6 bases). The CDR3 totals 15 residues. Trimming took 0 bases from V and 6 from J, leaving 16 bases between them. Germline V gene data show CDR1 as SGDLS and CDR2 as YYNGEE. CDR3 residues: CASSVGGQGYFEQYF. CDR3 bases: TGTGCCAGCAGCGTAGGCGGCCAGGGGTATTTCGAGCAGTACTTC.

The rearrangement uses TRBV19 and TRBJ1-2, with TRBD1 matching 8 bases. The germline V gene encodes CDR1 LNHDA and CDR2 SQIVND (reference sequence). CDR3 size: 14 residues. With V trimmed by 5 bases and J by 7 bases, 9 bases remained unmatched. The CDR3: CASSSLDRGGGYTF. The CDR3, as DNA: TGTGCCAGTAGTTCCCTAGACAGGGGTGGTGGCTACACCTTC.

The V and J genes are TRBV10-2 and TRBJ2-1, with D hard to call. Germline V gene lookup returns CDR1 WSHSY and CDR2 SAAADI. The CDR3 length is 17 residues. Trimming removed 4 bases at V and 0 bases at J, with 16 bases between. CDR3 DNA sequence: TGCGCCAGCAGTGTATCAAATCGTGGCAGCTCCTACAATGAGCAGTTCTTC. Translation: CASSVSNRGSSYNEQFF.

This clone was found once. V gene TRBV27 combines with J gene TRBJ1-5; weak D call: TRBD1 (6 bases). CDR1 and CDR2 from the germline V gene are MNHEY and SMNVEV (reference sequence). The V end was cut by 0 bases, the J end by 2 bases, with 14 bases between. The CDR3 length is 17 residues. CDR3 in amino acids: CASSLSGEAGGNQPQHF. The CDR3 nucleotides read TGTGCCAGCAGTTTATCGGGCGAGGCAGGGGGCAATCAGCCCCAGCATTTT.

This chain joins TRBV7-2 and TRBJ1-1, with 7 bases aligning to TRBD1. Trimming removed 5 bases from V and 4 bases from J; junction bases left unmatched: 7. The CDR3 covers 14 residues. Germline V gene sequence: CDR1 SGHTA, CDR2 FQGNSA. CDR3 in amino acids: CASSVGQVSTEAFF. CDR3 sequence (DNA): TGTGCCAGCAGCGTCGGACAGGTGAGCACTGAAGCTTTCTTT.

Details on this clone: Compared with germline, one end of the junction differs, possibly owing to a read error. The DNA of the CDR3 is TGCGCCAGCAACTTGGGTACCCTAAACACAGATACGCAGTATTTT. Amino acids: CASNLGTLNTDTQYF. The chain carries TRBV5-1 and TRBJ2-3; no reliable D call. The CDR3 extends over 15 amino acids. From germline, CDR1 is SGHRS and CDR2 YFSETQ.

The V call is TRBV2, the J call TRBJ1-3; 9 nucleotides agree with TRBD1. This CDR3 has 14 residues. The ends lost 7 bases at V and 2 bases at J; junction bases unmatched: 3. Germline CDR1 reads SNHLY; CDR2 reads FYNNEI. CDR3 region: CASTRQGAGNTIYF. CDR3 nucleotides: TGTGCCAGCACCAGACAGGGGGCTGGAAACACCATATATTTT.

This chain links TRBV29-1 with TRBJ2-2; TRBD2 aligns across 8 bases. CDR1 SQVTM and CDR2 ANQGSEA come from the germline V gene. J gave up 2 bases and V 5 bases, and 10 bases lay outside the gene matches. This CDR3 spans 16 amino acids. The DNA for the CDR3 is TGCAGCGTTCTTTTAGCGGGGCGAGTCAACACCGGGGAGCTGTTTTTT. Translated: CSVLLAGRVNTGELFF.

The chain has TRBV6-2 or TRBV6-3 and TRBJ2-3; 7 bases agree with TRBD1. The CDR3 runs 14 residues. Germline V gene lookup returns CDR1 MNHEY and CDR2 SVGEGT. Losses at the gene ends were 5 bases for V and 7 bases for J; bases not matched to a gene: 9. In DNA form, the CDR3 reads TGTGCCAGCAGTCAACACCGGACAGGCTATACGCAGTATTTT. It is translated as CASSQHRTGYTQYF.

V gene TRBV9 combines with J gene TRBJ1-3, with 7 bases lining up with TRBD1. The CDR3 length is 17 residues. The trim removed 2 bases at V and 0 bases at J, leaving 8 bases unmatched. Germline V CDR1 and CDR2: SGDLS, YYNGEE. The CDR3 loop is CASSVGLGQSSGNTIYF. CDR3 in DNA: TGTGCCAGCAGCGTGGGATTGGGACAGAGCTCTGGAAACACCATATATTTT.

This chain links TRBV28 with TRBJ2-5; TRBD1 matches at 9 bases. The CDR3 spans 16 residues. Per germline, CDR1 MDHEN and CDR2 SYDVKM. V lost 1 base, J lost 0 bases, and 3 bases stayed unmatched. The CDR3: CASSLFGTGNQETQYF. Here the CDR3 DNA reads TGTGCCAGCAGTTTATTCGGGACAGGGAACCAAGAGACCCAGTACTTC. Combining the CDR3 with reference TRBV28 and TRBJ2-5 gives the whole variable domain DVKVTQSSRYLVKRTGEKVFLECVQDMDHENMFWYRQDPGLGLRLIYFSYDVKMKEKGDIPEGYSVSREKKERFSLILESASTNQTSMYLCASSLFGTGNQETQYFGPGTRLLVL.

The chain has TRBV5-4 and TRBJ2-5; no clear D. This CDR3 is built from 14 residues. In germline, CDR1 is SGHNT, CDR2 YYREEE (reference sequence). Deletions cut 0 bases from V and 2 bases from J, with 8 bases between. As DNA, the CDR3 is TGTGCCAGCAGCTTGGACAGTACTCAAGAGACCCAGTACTTC. It codes for CASSLDSTQETQYF.

This clone occurred a few times. The chain joins TRBV2 to TRBJ2-7, with no clear D. The germline V gene encodes CDR1 SNHLY and CDR2 FYNNEI. V was pared by 4 bases and J by 4 bases, with 5 bases between. CDR3 length: 11 residues. The CDR3 sequence is CASSVEYEQYF. Here the CDR3 DNA reads TGTGCCAGCAGTGTTGAGTACGAGCAGTACTTC.

This clone has just a few counts. V is TRBV4-2 and J is TRBJ2-3; TRBD2 matches 9 bases. This CDR3 has 18 residues. In germline, CDR1 is LGHNA, CDR2 YNFKEQ. Unmatched junction bases numbered 7, after V lost 0 bases and J lost 0 bases. CDR3 nucleotide sequence: TGTGCCAGCAGCCAAGATAGCGGGAGATTGGGGAGCACAGATACGCAGTATTTT. This sequence encodes CASSQDSGRLGSTDTQYF.

V is TRBV2 and J is TRBJ2-3, with TRBD2 matching 7 bases. The V gene end was trimmed by 3 bases and the J gene end by 0 bases; junction bases not matched to a gene: 6. The CDR3 consists of 16 residues. Germline V gives CDR1 SNHLY, CDR2 FYNNEI. In DNA form, the CDR3 reads TGTGCCAGCAGTGACCCCCAGCGGGGAAGCACAGATACGCAGTATTTT. It translates to CASSDPQRGSTDTQYF.

This clone was observed a single time. This rearrangement joins TRBV30 to TRBJ2-7; D is perhaps TRBD2 (8 bases). Trimming left V 2 bases short and J 4 bases short, with 18 bases between. Per germline, CDR1 GTSNPN and CDR2 SVGIG (reference sequence). This CDR3 spans 15 amino acids. The CDR3 DNA reads TGTGCCTGGAGTCGCCAGGGGGGACTAGGGTACGAGCAGTACTTC. It translates to CAWSRQGGLGYEQYF.

This chain connects TRBV6-2 or TRBV6-3 to TRBJ1-2; 11 positions agree with TRBD1. This CDR3 is built from 15 residues. V gave up 2 bases and J gave up 5 bases; unmatched junction bases: 4. Germline CDR1 is MNHEY and CDR2 is SVGEGT. The CDR3 DNA reads TGTGCCAGCAGTTACGGACAGGGGGCTGCGTATGGCTACACCTTC. Translation gives CASSYGQGAAYGYTF.

This sequence joins TRBV27 and TRBJ1-6; D gene ambiguous. Per germline, CDR1 MNHEY and CDR2 SMNVEV (reference sequence). V lost 2 bases to trimming and J lost 1 base, with 6 bases between them. This CDR3 is built from 15 residues. The CDR3 nucleotides read TGTGCCAGCAGTTTAAAAGCGTCCTATAATTCACCCCTCCACTTT. Translating gives CASSLKASYNSPLHF.